Sequencing of this TCR beta chain was carried out in a study of T cell changes during pregnancy in multiple sclerosis. V was cut by 6 bases and J by 0 bases, with 22 bases left in between. The CDR3 is 18 amino acids. Germline CDR1 MDHEN, CDR2 SYDVKM. This table comes from immunoSEQ multiplex PCR, and its TCRdb copy is limited to in-frame clones, with some not included. In the table there are tens of thousands of clones, around nine tenths of which are singletons. The sequence was collected from a female donor in good health, enrolled as a control in a pregnancy study. Material: CD8+ T cells from peripheral blood mononuclear cells, obtained in the first trimester of pregnancy. This chain uses TRBV28 with TRBJ2-3; D remains unclear. Here the CDR3 DNA reads TGTGCCAGCAGCTTTCCCAAGCGCTATACAACTAGCACAGATACGCAGTATTTT. Its translation: CASSFPKRYTTSTDTQYF.